This T cell receptor beta chain derives from a study of cytomegalovirus exposure and HLA in healthy donors (TCRdb year 2017). Context from the whole study: In an earlier analysis of fewer than 750 of the donors, 250 to 300 Gb of sequence data and roughly 100 million unique TCR beta sequences from about 179 million T cells were reported. Roughly 310 gigabases of sequencing data and approximately 84 million unique TCR sequences were included in an early release covering roughly 700 HLA-typed donors. The genetic ancestry cluster associated with self-reported Caucasian donors included 81% of the roughly 410 genotyped donors. The study aimed to test whether signatures of past pathogen exposure could be identified by cataloging public T cell receptors. Using immunosequencing, the study profiled T cell repertoires from about 650 subjects and related those repertoires to cytomegalovirus serostatus. In addition to the first cohort of about 650 subjects, a separate validation cohort of 120 different subjects was used. To predict cytomegalovirus infection status, the study combined high-throughput TCR immunosequencing, statistical association of individual TCRs with disease status, and machine learning. To study patterns of TCR occurrence, a later analysis re-analyzed previously published TCR beta repertoires from around 700 donors and added high-resolution HLA genotyping. The later analysis used no new phenotypic data to find candidate immune exposures, relying instead on TCR beta sequences and their occurrence across donors. In an earlier analysis of roughly 580 of the donors, high-throughput TCR beta sequencing was used to judge whether each TCR beta V gene segment behaved as functional or pseudogenic. Donor age, sex, ethnicity and CMV serostatus were collected together with the repertoire data. Genome-wide SNP genotypes for about 65% of the 666 donors were used in a later genetic analysis, which treated that subset as a discovery cohort. Every discovery cohort repertoire had been produced on one sequencing platform. Both class I and class II loci were covered by HLA typing, at four-digit resolution. Typing coverage differed by locus: A, B, C, DRB1 and DQB1 were typed in about 620-630 donors, DQA1 in about 500, DPA1 in over 600, and DPB1 in 400 to 490. Four to six DR-DQ haplotypes were handled as single units for association and clustering, since linkage in the cohort was strong. Among roughly 400 genotyped donors of the cohort, an average of around 250,000 unique TCR beta nucleotide sequences was sequenced per donor, of which about 19% were non-productive.

This clone was seen just once. Its antigen target is currently unknown. Within one base of it there is no much larger clone, and no base qualities were kept. The cohort comprised 670 or so healthy bone marrow donors. All cohort members were sampled while nominally healthy, although unrecorded immune exposures were likely present. The donor tested CMV seronegative, placing the donor among the 300 to 450 seronegative members of the cohort. Every donor gave a peripheral blood sample, and the peripheral blood mononuclear cells from that sample were used for TCR beta sequencing. Genomic DNA was extracted from the blood cell samples with the Qiagen DNeasy Blood Extraction Kit. Summary of the overall study and its limitations: A further reported finding was that TCR beta sequences accurately predicted the HLA-A and HLA-B alleles for most subjects in the first cohort. Because HLA typing was missing for some donors at each locus, association tests included only the typed subset. The only immune exposure information available for the cohort was CMV serostatus. The authors suggested that the approach could potentially be extended to other disease states and immunological phenotypes. A later analysis reported that several top co-occurrence clusters appeared linked to parvovirus B19, influenza, CMV and Epstein-Barr virus. Most TCR sequences were seen in very few donors, while some public TCRs were found in many individuals. A later analysis found that HLA-associated TCR beta chains were more clonally expanded and had lower generation probabilities than equally common non-associated chains. At a false discovery rate of 0.05, a later analysis linked 16,000 or so TCR beta sequences to specific HLA alleles. In a later analysis, the rate of TCR association differed among HLA loci, with DRB1 alleles having the most associated TCRs and HLA-C alleles having the fewest. Strong co-occurrence of HLA alleles, especially DR and DQ, made assigning TCR associations to individual alleles difficult. In a later analysis, most CMV-associated TCR beta chains were found to appear HLA-restricted, with HLA associations seemingly driven largely by CMV exposure. The sequencing pipeline was judged likely to have produced a cluster of highly shared sequence variants as a technical artifact. According to a later genetic analysis, donors in an Asian-associated ancestry cluster had fewer N-insertions in productive TCRs than the roughly 670-donor mean. An association between a missense DCLRE1C variant and V-gene and J-gene trimming of TCR beta chains was found in a later genetic analysis and replicated in an independent cohort. The classifier was reported to diagnose cytomegalovirus status with high specificity and sensitivity in both the original cohort and the validation cohort. The earlier analysis of 587 of the donors excluded roughly 17 rarely observed V segments, including chromosome 9 orphons, because counts were too low. In an earlier analysis of 500 to 650 of the donors, most TCR beta V segments appeared in productive rearrangements about 90% or about 30% of the time, broadly matching IMGT annotations. In vitro tests confirmed that a few of the cytomegalovirus-associated TCR beta chains recognize cytomegalovirus antigens. Sequencing depth was assumed to be roughly uniform across donors in the presence/absence analyses, though that assumption may not hold. Linkage disequilibrium might explain the correlated functional status among segregating V segments, but an unknown experimental factor could not be ruled out. The study listed 164 TCR beta chains as associated with cytomegalovirus. Because the 87-base-pair reads could not distinguish some IMGT-functional V segments, including TRBV6-2 and TRBV6-3, those segments were excluded. Only TCR beta chains were sequenced in this cohort, and the absence of alpha or paired-chain data limited detectable features.

The library was obtained by the immunoSEQ multiplex PCR assay. The multiplex PCR relied on a mix of 60 forward primers for TCR Vbeta segments and 13 reverse primers for TCR Jbeta segments. The CDR3 region of rearranged TCR beta genes was amplified from genomic DNA with a multiplex PCR assay. Amplified TCR beta libraries were sequenced as 87-base-pair reads on the Illumina HiSeq System. The authors' pipeline ran thus. Across the roughly 700 repertoires, a later analysis counted about 81 million unique TCR beta chains, 9 million to 14 million of which were shared by at least two donors. A nearest-neighbor algorithm error-corrected the raw reads and collapsed the reads into unique sequences, merging closely related sequences to remove PCR and sequencing errors. To assign V, D and J gene segments, CDR3 sequences were aligned to IMGT reference sequences. For a sequence to be retained, a match of at least six nucleotides to both a V gene segment and a J gene segment was required. Rearrangements were called productive when the CDR3 lacked stop codons and stayed in frame with V and J; all others were non-productive. CDR3 was defined according to IMGT convention as the region running from the second conserved V-encoded cysteine to the conserved J-encoded phenylalanine. The earlier analysis of 587 of the donors excluded any sequence lacking an unambiguous match to a single V gene segment. In an earlier analysis of approximately 590 of the donors, a V segment was called functional when productive rearrangements were above 56.7%, and segregating when the standard deviation between donors exceeded 5%. A statistical classification framework was built for diagnosing cytomegalovirus status from the catalog of TCR beta chain sequences. In a later analysis, V and J genes were assigned by comparing TCR nucleotide sequences against IMGT/GENE-DB human TR gene sequences. Using the TCRdist pipeline, a later analysis assigned CDR3 sequences along with most-parsimonious VDJ recombination scenarios. In a later analysis, each TCR beta chain was defined by its CDR3 amino acid sequence together with its V-gene family, and reads without a unique V-gene family were excluded. To address suspected cross-contamination and a sequencing artifact, a later analysis removed several hundred highly shared, low-generation-probability nucleotide sequences. In a later analysis, a clonal expansion index was calculated for each public chain from normalized within-repertoire ranks of inferred template counts. In a later analysis, generation probabilities were computed with a VDJ recombination model fitted to out-of-frame rearrangements, and the resulting probabilities were checked against IGoR. A later analysis scored TCR-TCR, TCR-HLA and TCR-CMV co-occurrence with hypergeometric tests, applying a repertoire-size bias correction to TCR pairs. To estimate false discovery rates, a later analysis permuted the HLA or CMV assignments 20 times. In a later analysis, co-occurring TCRs were grouped using DBSCAN, with TCRdist sequence similarity added in when clustering inside HLA-allele-positive subsets. For co-occurrence clustering, repertoires with fewer than 30,000 or more than 120,000 public chains were excluded, along with five repertoires with anomalous nucleotide sharing. Entries here come from immuneACCESS through TCRdb and include only in-frame sequences with V and J called. Some clones fail to appear in such tables; in the studies checked, an unresolved V gene covers under half of the shortfall, and the cause of the remainder is unknown. The V and J calls and clone size were taken over from that table, and D and trimming were inferred from the DNA. A total of about 98,000 clones appear in this sample, roughly 70% of them only once. 2% to 2.5% of the sample rests with the top ten.

CDR1 and CDR2 are read off the germline V gene as SGDLS and YYNGEE. The CDR3 runs 15 amino acids, cysteine and phenylalanine included. Of the read, only the CDR3 DNA is kept; its 45 bases are in frame from base 1. From V the trimming removes 4 bases and from J it removes 4 bases, while the gene matches leave 6 bases of the junction unaccounted for. Source material: PBMCs. The source of this sequence is a man aged 50 or older in good health and CMV-seronegative. The rearrangement combines TRBV9 with TRBJ1-1; a stretch of 11 junction bases matches TRBD1. The CDR3 loop reads CASSPWTGGGTEAFF. Here is the DNA: TGTGCCAGCAGCCCGTGGACAGGGGGCGGCACTGAAGCTTTCTTT.